This TCR beta chain was documented in a study of response to subunit inactivated influenza vaccine. Study-wide results and caveats: After each seasonal influenza vaccination, few new T cells are recruited, the authors suggested.

One entry per CDR3 protein results from TCRdb running MiXCR on the RT-PCR reads. The data show a few hundred thousand distinct CDR3 sequences, about a fifth seen once. In regard to this clonotype: As yet, its antigen is unknown.

CDR1 is DFQATT and CDR2 is SNEGSKA in the germline V gene (reference sequence). This CDR3 has 14 residues. V lost 6 bases to trimming and J lost 1 base; unmatched junction nucleotides: 7. Here the sequenced sample was PBMCs from blood, taken about 20 months after vaccination. This sequence was found in a man aged 50-75 years who received an inactivated influenza vaccine. V usage is TRBV20-1 and J usage is TRBJ1-1; 8 nucleotides agree with TRBD1. The CDR3, as DNA: TGCAGTGCAGCAGGGGGCGGACAGAACACTGAAGCTTTCTTT. This sequence encodes CSAAGGGQNTEAFF.